Included here is one TCR beta chain sequence, with context. A sample-barcoded 5' primer and a J-beta primer mix were used in a second PCR of about 6 to 11 cycles. Sequencing of every sample gave 3 million or more CDR3-containing paired-end reads. TCRdb independently ran MiXCR on the 5' RACE reads; one entry per CDR3 protein. The data hold more than 1,400,000 distinct CDR3 sequences, with around 42% observed a single time. The sample belongs to a study of blood T cells in healthy people across ages. Study summary: The capture of about one barcoded beta molecule per two T cells was achieved by template switching.

Peripheral blood was drawn, ten milliliters per donor. Germline lookup yields CDR1 SGHDT and CDR2 YYEEEE. CDR3 size: 14 residues. Trimming removed 0 bases from V and 4 bases from J, with 10 bases in between. The TCR sequence derives from a woman between 18 and 29 years old in good health. The specimen sequenced was blood. The genes are TRBV5-6 and TRBJ1-2, with TRBD1 as a possible D gene (6 bases). DNA of the CDR3: TGTGCCAGCAGCTTGGGGGACACCATCTATGGCTACACCTTC. It is translated as CASSLGDTIYGYTF.